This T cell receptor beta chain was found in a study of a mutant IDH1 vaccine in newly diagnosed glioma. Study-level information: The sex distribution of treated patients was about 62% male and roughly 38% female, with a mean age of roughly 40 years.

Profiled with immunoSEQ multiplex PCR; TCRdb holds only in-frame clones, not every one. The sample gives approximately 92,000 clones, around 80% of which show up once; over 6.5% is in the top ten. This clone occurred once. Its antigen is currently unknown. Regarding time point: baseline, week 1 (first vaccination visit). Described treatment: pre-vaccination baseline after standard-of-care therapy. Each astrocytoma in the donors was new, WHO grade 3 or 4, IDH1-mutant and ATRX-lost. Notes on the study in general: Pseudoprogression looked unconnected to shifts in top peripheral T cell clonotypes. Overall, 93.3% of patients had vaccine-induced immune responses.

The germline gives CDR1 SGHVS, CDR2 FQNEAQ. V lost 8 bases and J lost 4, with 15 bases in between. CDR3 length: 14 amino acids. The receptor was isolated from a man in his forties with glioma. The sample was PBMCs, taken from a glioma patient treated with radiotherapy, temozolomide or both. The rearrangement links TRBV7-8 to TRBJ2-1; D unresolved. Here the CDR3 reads CASRLVPLYNEQFF. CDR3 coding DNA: TGTGCCAGCCGCCTGGTCCCCCTTTACAATGAGCAGTTCTTC. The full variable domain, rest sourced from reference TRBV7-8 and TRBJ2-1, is GAGVSQSPRYKVAKRGQDVALRCDPISGHVSLFWYQQALGQGPEFLTYFQNEAQLDKSGLPSDRFFAERPEGSVSTLKIQRTQQEDSAVYLCASRLVPLYNEQFFGPGTRLTVL.